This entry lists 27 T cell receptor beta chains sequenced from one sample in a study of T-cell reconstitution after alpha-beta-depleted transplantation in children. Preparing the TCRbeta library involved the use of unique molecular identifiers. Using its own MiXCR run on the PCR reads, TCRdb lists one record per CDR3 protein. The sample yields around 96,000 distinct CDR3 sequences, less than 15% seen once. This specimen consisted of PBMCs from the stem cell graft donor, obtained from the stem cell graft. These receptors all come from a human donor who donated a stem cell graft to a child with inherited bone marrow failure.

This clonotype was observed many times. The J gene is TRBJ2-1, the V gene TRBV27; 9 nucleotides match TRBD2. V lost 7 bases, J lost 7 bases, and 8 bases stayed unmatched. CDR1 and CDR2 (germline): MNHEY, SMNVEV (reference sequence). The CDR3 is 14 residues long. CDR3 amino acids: CASIGGRARNEQFF. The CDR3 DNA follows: TGTGCCAGCATCGGCGGGAGGGCTCGGAATGAGCAGTTCTTC.

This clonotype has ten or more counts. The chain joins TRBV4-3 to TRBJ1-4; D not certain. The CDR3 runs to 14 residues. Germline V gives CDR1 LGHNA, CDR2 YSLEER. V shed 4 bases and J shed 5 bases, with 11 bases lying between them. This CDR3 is CASSLEGRNEKLFF. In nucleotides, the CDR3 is TGCGCCAGCAGCCTCGAAGGAAGAAATGAAAAACTGTTTTTT.

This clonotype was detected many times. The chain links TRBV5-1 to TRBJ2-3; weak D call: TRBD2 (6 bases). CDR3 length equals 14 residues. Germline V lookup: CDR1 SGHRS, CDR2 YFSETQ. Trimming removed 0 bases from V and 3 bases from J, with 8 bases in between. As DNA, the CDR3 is TGCGCCAGCAGCTTGGAGGCGGGGACAGATACGCAGTATTTT. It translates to CASSLEAGTDTQYF. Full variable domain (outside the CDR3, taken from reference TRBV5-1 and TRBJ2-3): KAGVTQTPRYLIKTRGQQVTLSCSPISGHRSVSWYQQTPGQGLQFLFEYFSETQRNKGNFPGRFSGRQFSNSRSEMNVSTLELGDSALYLCASSLEAGTDTQYFGPGTRLTVL.

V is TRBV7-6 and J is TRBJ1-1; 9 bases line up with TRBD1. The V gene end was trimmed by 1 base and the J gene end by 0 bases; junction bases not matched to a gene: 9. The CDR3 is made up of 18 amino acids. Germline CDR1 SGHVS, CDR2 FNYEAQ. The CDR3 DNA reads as TGTGCCAGCAGCTTAGATGGGTGGTGGGACAGGGTGAACACTGAAGCTTTCTTT. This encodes CASSLDGWWDRVNTEAFF.

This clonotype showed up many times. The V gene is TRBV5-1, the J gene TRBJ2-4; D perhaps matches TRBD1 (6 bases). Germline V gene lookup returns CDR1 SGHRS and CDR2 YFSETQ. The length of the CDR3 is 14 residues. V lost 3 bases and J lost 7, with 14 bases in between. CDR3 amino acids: CASSSSVRGNIQYF. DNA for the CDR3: TGCGCCAGCAGCTCCAGCGTAAGGGGGAACATTCAGTACTTC.

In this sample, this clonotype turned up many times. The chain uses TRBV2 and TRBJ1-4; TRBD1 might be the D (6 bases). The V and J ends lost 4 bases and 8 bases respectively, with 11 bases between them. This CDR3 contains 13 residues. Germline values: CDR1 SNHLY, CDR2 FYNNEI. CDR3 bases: TGTGCCAGCAGTGTACAGGGAGGGGAAAAACTGTTTTTT. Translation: CASSVQGGEKLFF.

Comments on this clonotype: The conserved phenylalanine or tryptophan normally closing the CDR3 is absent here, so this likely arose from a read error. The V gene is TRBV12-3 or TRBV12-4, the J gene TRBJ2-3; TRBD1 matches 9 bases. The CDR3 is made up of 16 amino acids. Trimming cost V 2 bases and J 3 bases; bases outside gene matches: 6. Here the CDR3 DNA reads TGTGCCAGCAGTTTATGGGACAGGGAAGGGACAGATACGCAGTATGTT. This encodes CASSLWDREGTDTQYV.

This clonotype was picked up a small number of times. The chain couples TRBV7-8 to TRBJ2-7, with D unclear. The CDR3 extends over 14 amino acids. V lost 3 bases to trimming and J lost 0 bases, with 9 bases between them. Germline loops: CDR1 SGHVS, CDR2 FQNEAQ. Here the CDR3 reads CASSFGSPSYEQYF. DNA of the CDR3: TGTGCCAGCAGCTTCGGATCGCCCTCCTACGAGCAGTACTTC.

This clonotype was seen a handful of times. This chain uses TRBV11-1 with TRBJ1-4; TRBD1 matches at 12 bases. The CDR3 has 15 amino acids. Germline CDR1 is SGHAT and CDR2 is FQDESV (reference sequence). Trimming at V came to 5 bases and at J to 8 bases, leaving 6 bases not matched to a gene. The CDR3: CASSPLGTGGEKLFF. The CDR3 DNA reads TGTGCCAGCAGCCCCCTCGGGACAGGGGGCGAAAAACTGTTTTTT.

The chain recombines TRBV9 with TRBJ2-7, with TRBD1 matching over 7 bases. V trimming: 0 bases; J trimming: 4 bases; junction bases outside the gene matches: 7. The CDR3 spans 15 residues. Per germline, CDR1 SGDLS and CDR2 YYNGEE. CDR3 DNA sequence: TGTGCCAGCAGCGTAGCTACTGGGACAGATTACGAGCAGTACTTC. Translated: CASSVATGTDYEQYF.

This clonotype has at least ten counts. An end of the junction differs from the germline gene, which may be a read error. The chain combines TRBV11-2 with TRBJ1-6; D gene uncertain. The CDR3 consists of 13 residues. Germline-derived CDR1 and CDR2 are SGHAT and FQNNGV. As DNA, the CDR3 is TGTGCCAGCAGCCTAGATCGGTCGGGGCCCCTCCACTTT. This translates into CASSLDRSGPLHF.

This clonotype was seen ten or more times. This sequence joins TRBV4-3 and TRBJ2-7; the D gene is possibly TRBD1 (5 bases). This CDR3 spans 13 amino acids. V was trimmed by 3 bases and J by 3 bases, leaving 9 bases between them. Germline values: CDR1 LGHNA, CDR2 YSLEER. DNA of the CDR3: TGCGCCAGCAGCCACGGAAGGGGCTACGAGCAGTACTTC. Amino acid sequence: CASSHGRGYEQYF.

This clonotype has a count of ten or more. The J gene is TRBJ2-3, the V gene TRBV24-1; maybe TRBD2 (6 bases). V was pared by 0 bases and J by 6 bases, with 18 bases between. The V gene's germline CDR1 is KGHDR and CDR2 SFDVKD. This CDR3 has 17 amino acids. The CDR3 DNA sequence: TGTGCCACCAGTGATTTGAGCGCGACGGAGGGGATTGATACGCAGTATTTT. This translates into CATSDLSATEGIDTQYF.

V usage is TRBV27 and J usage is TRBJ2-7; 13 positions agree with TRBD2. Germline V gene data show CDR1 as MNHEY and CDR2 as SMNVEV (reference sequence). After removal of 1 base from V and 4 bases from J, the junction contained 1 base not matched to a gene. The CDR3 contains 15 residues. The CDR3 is CASSLWTSGGYEQYF. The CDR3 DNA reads TGTGCCAGCAGTTTATGGACTAGCGGGGGTTACGAGCAGTACTTC.

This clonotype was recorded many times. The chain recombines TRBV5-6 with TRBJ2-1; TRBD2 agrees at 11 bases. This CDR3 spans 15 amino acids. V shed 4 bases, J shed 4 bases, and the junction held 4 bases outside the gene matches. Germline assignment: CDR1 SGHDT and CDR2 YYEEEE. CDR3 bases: TGTGCCAGCAGCACGGGACTAGCGGATTACAATGAGCAGTTCTTC. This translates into CASSTGLADYNEQFF.

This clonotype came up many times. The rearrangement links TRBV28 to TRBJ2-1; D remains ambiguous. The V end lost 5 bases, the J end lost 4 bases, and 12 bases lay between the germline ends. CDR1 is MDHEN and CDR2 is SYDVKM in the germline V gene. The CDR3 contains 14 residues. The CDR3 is CASSRVETYNEQFF. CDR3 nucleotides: TGTGCCAGCAGTCGGGTGGAAACGTACAATGAGCAGTTCTTC.

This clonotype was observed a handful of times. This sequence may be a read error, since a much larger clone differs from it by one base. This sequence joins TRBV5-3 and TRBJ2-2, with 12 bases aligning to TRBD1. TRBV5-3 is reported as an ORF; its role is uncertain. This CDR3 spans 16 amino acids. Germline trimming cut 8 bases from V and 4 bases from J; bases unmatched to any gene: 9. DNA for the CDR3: TGTGCCAGGAGCGCCGGGACAGGGGGCCGCACCGGGGAGCTGTTTTTT. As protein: CARSAGTGGRTGELFF.

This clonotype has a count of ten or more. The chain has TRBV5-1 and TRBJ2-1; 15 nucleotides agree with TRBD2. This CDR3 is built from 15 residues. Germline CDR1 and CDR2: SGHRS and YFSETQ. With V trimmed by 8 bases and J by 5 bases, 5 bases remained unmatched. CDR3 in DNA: TGCGCCAGTACCGGACTAGCGGGGGGGAACAATGAGCAGTTCTTC. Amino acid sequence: CASTGLAGGNNEQFF.

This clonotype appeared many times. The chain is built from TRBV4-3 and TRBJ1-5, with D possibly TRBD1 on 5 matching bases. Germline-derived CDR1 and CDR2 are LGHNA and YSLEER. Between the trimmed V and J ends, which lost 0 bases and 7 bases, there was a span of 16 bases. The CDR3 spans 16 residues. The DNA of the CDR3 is TGCGCCAGCAGCCAAGATCGGGTGGGGCAGCGCCAGCCCCAGCATTTT. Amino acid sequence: CASSQDRVGQRQPQHF.

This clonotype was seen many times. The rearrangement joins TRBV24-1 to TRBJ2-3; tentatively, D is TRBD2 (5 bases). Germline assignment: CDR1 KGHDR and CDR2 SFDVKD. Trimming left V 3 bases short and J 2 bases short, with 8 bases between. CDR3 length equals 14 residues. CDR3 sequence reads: CATSDGSYTDTQYF. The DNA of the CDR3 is TGTGCCACCAGTGATGGGAGCTACACAGATACGCAGTATTTT.

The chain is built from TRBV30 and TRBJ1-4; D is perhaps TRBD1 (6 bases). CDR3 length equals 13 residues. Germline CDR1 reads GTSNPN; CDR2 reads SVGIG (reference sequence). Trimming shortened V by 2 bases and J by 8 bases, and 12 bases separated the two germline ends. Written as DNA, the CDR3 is TGTGCCTGGAGTCCCCCAGGGGTGGAAAAACTGTTTTTT. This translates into CAWSPPGVEKLFF.

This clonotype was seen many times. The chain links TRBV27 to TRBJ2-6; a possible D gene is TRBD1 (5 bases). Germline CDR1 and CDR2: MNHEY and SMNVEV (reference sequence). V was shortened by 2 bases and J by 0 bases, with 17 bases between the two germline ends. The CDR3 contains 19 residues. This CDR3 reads CASSLTDSLPLSGANVLTF. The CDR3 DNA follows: TGTGCCAGCAGTTTAACTGACAGTCTGCCCCTCTCTGGGGCCAACGTCCTGACTTTC.

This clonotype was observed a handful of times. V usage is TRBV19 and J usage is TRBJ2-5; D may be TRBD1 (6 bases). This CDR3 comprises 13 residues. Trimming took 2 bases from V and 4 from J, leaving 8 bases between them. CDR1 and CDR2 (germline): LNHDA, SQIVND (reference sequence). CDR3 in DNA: TGTGCCAGTAGTATACTGGGGGCAGAGACCCAGTACTTC. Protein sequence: CASSILGAETQYF.

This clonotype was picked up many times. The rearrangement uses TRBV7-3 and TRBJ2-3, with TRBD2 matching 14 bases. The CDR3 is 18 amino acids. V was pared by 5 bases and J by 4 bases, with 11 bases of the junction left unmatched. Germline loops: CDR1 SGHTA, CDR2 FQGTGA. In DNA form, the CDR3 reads TGTGCCAGCAGCCTGACTAGCGGGAGGGATTGGATCCCAGATACGCAGTATTTT. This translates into CASSLTSGRDWIPDTQYF.

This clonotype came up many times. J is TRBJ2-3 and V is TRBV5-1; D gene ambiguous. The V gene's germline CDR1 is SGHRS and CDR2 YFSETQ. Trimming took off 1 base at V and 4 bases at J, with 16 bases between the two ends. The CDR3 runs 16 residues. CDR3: CASSLSYGGFPDTQYF. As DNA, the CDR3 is TGCGCCAGCAGCTTGTCTTACGGTGGTTTCCCAGATACGCAGTATTTT.

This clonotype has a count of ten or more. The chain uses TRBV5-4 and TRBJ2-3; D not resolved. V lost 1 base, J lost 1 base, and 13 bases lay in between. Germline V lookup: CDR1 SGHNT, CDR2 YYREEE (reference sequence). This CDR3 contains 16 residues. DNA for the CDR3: TGTGCCAGCAGCTTGAGGAATTCCTTACGCACAGATACGCAGTATTTT. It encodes CASSLRNSLRTDTQYF.

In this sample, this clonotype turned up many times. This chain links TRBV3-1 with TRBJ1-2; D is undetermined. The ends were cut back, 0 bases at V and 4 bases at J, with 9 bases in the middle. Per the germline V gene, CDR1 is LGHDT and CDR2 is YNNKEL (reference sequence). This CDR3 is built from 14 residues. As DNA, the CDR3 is TGTGCCAGCAGCCAAGATTATTCCGGCTATGGCTACACCTTC. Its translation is CASSQDYSGYGYTF.